Listed here are 25 T cell receptor beta chains from one sample, sequenced in a study of shared clonotypes between healthy human individuals. Using immunoSEQ multiplex PCR, the repertoire was profiled, and TCRdb retains in-frame clones only, with some absent. In the table there are about 2.3 million clones, just under 95% of which are singletons. The sequenced sample was naive CD4+ T cells from PBMCs. The subset: CD45RA+ positively selected. The receptors were sampled from a man younger than 35 in good health. Some clones in this sample may be carry-over from other donors' samples.

Turning to this clone: The identical CDR3 is also encoded by other nucleotide sequences in the sample. V is TRBV29-1 and J is TRBJ1-2; no firm D call. Germline V gene lookup returns CDR1 SQVTM and CDR2 ANQGSEA. The CDR3 runs to 11 residues. V dropped 4 bases and J dropped 2 bases, with 5 bases sitting between them. The CDR3 DNA reads TGCAGCGTTGGAAGCAACTATGGCTACACCTTC. It codes for CSVGSNYGYTF.

V gene TRBV15 combines with J gene TRBJ2-5; D is uncertain. The CDR3 is 14 amino acids. Trimming cost V 2 bases and J 2 bases, with 9 bases left between them. Germline CDR1 LNHNV, CDR2 YYDKDF (reference sequence). CDR3 coding DNA: TGTGCCACCAGCAGATCGGGCAGACAAGAGACCCAGTACTTC. It codes for CATSRSGRQETQYF.

This clone was recorded once. This chain connects TRBV6-1 to TRBJ1-4, with a possible D match to TRBD1 (6 bases). This CDR3 spans 15 amino acids. V was cut by 0 bases and J by 5 bases, with 10 bases left in between. Germline-derived CDR1 and CDR2 are MNHNS and SASEGT. The CDR3 spells CASSEAQGGNEKLFF. In DNA form, the CDR3 reads TGTGCCAGCAGTGAAGCACAGGGTGGAAATGAAAAACTGTTTTTT.

V usage is TRBV10-3 and J usage is TRBJ2-7; 8 nucleotides align to TRBD2. With 2 bases clipped from V and 5 bases from J, the junction kept 2 bases outside the gene matches. The V gene's germline CDR1 is ENHRY and CDR2 SYGVKD. The CDR3 is 13 residues long. The CDR3 protein is CAISEREGHEQYF. DNA of the CDR3: TGTGCCATCAGTGAGCGGGAGGGACACGAGCAGTACTTC.

V is TRBV6-5 and J is TRBJ1-5; tentative D call: TRBD1 (5 bases). CDR1 MNHEY and CDR2 SVGAGI come from the germline V gene. Trimming left V 2 bases short and J 3 bases short, with 8 bases between. The CDR3 runs to 14 residues. CDR3 residues: CASSYRGYNQPQHF. DNA for the CDR3: TGTGCCAGCAGTTACAGGGGTTACAATCAGCCCCAGCATTTT.

CDR3 loop: CASRLTSPGKGEQYF. The CDR3 DNA is TGTGCCAGCAGGTTGACCTCTCCGGGCAAGGGGGAGCAGTACTTC. V is TRBV28 and J is TRBJ2-7; possible D gene TRBD1, 5 bases. CDR1 is MDHEN, CDR2 SYDVKM, per germline. This CDR3 has 15 amino acids. Trimming removed 6 bases from V and 7 bases from J, with 22 bases in between.

The V and J genes are TRBV11-2 and TRBJ1-4; 7 bases agree with TRBD1. The CDR3 covers 14 residues. V gave up 5 bases and J gave up 8 bases; unmatched junction bases: 8. Germline-derived CDR1 and CDR2 are SGHAT and FQNNGV. The CDR3 sequence is CASSPTGFGEKLFF. The CDR3 DNA is TGTGCCAGCAGCCCGACAGGGTTTGGCGAAAAACTGTTTTTT. Based on the CDR3 plus reference TRBV11-2 and TRBJ1-4, the full variable domain is EAGVAQSPRYKIIEKRQSVAFWCNPISGHATLYWYQQILGQGPKLLIQFQNNGVVDDSQLPKDRFSAERLKGVDSTLKIQPAKLEDSAVYLCASSPTGFGEKLFFGSGTQLSVL.

The chain links TRBV7-2 to TRBJ1-3; 10 bases are a match to TRBD1. The CDR3 consists of 16 residues. Germline V gives CDR1 SGHTA, CDR2 FQGNSA. V dropped 5 bases and J dropped 4; count of bases not matched to a gene: 8. Written as DNA, the CDR3 is TGTGCCAGCAGCCTGACAGGGGGCGCGGGGGGAAACACCATATATTTT. It codes for CASSLTGGAGGNTIYF. Filled out from reference TRBV7-2 and TRBJ1-3, the complete variable domain reads GAGVSQSPSNKVTEKGKDVELRCDPISGHTALYWYRQSLGQGLEFLIYFQGNSAPDKSGLPSDRFSAERTGGSVSTLTIQRTQQEDSAVYLCASSLTGGAGGNTIYFGEGSWLTVV.

The chain combines TRBV19 with TRBJ2-7, with 9 bases that match TRBD2. The CDR3 is 16 amino acids. Germline V lookup: CDR1 LNHDA, CDR2 SQIVND (reference sequence). V lost 6 bases, J lost 0 bases, and 9 bases stayed unmatched. The chain's CDR3 is CASRRAGGRSSYEQYF. In DNA, the CDR3 is TGTGCCAGTAGGCGAGCGGGAGGACGGAGCTCCTACGAGCAGTACTTC.

The chain is built from TRBV7-9 and TRBJ2-3; the match to TRBD2 covers 7 bases. CDR3 length: 14 amino acids. Germline trimming cut 4 bases from V and 2 bases from J; bases unmatched to any gene: 3. Germline V lookup: CDR1 SEHNR, CDR2 FQNEAQ (reference sequence). The CDR3 DNA reads TGTGCCAGCAGCTGGGAGGGGACCACAGATACGCAGTATTTT. Translating gives CASSWEGTTDTQYF.

Concerning this clone: This CDR3 is also generated by other DNA sequences in the sample. The CDR3 nucleotides are TGCAGCGTTGCGGGACAGGGGGTCTACGAGCAGTACTTC. Translated: CSVAGQGVYEQYF. The V and J genes are TRBV29-1 and TRBJ2-7, with 11 bases fitting TRBD1. J gave up 3 bases and V 4 bases, and 2 bases lay outside the gene matches. Germline CDR1 and CDR2: SQVTM and ANQGSEA. The CDR3 contains 13 residues.

CDR3 sequence reads: CASRPRHNTEAFF. In nucleotides, the CDR3 is TGTGCCAGCAGACCCAGACATAACACTGAAGCTTTCTTT. The V gene is TRBV28, the J gene TRBJ1-1; D gene uncertain. V was trimmed by 6 bases and J by 2 bases, leaving 10 bases between them. CDR3 length: 13 residues. The germline V gene has CDR1 MDHEN and CDR2 SYDVKM. Complete variable domain (other parts from reference TRBV28 and TRBJ1-1): DVKVTQSSRYLVKRTGEKVFLECVQDMDHENMFWYRQDPGLGLRLIYFSYDVKMKEKGDIPEGYSVSREKKERFSLILESASTNQTSMYLCASRPRHNTEAFFGQGTRLTVV.

The chain recombines TRBV19 with TRBJ1-5; D is uncertain. V was trimmed by 3 bases and J by 1 base, leaving 7 bases between them. CDR1 LNHDA and CDR2 SQIVND come from the germline V gene (reference sequence). This CDR3 comprises 14 residues. This chain's CDR3 is CASSMGGSNQPQHF. In DNA, the CDR3 is TGTGCCAGTAGTATGGGTGGGAGCAATCAGCCCCAGCATTTT.

This chain joins TRBV11-3 and TRBJ2-4, with TRBD2 identical over 7 bases. The CDR3 contains 15 residues. Losses at the gene ends were 5 bases for V and 8 bases for J; bases not matched to a gene: 12. Germline-derived CDR1 and CDR2 are SGHNT and YENEEA. The CDR3 protein is CASSPPGGSGDIQYF. DNA for the CDR3: TGTGCCAGCAGCCCCCCAGGCGGGAGTGGAGACATTCAGTACTTC.

The chain employs TRBV28 and TRBJ2-2; the D gene is possibly TRBD2 (6 bases). The CDR3 runs 12 residues. Per the germline V gene, CDR1 is MDHEN and CDR2 is SYDVKM. The germline V and J ends were trimmed by 3 bases and 10 bases, with 9 bases remaining between them. The CDR3 DNA sequence: TGTGCCAGCAGTTTTGGAGGGCTGGAGCTGTTTTTT. Protein: CASSFGGLELFF.

The chain joins TRBV7-9 to TRBJ2-6; maybe TRBD2 (6 bases). CDR1 SEHNR and CDR2 FQNEAQ come from the germline V gene (reference sequence). The V end lost 5 bases, the J end lost 8 bases, and 13 bases lay between the germline ends. This CDR3 contains 14 residues. CDR3 amino acids: CASSPRGGTNVLTF. CDR3 nucleotide sequence: TGTGCCAGCAGCCCGAGGGGCGGGACCAACGTCCTGACTTTC.

The V gene is TRBV28, the J gene TRBJ2-7; tentative D call: TRBD2 (6 bases). The CDR3 extends over 16 amino acids. V gave up 4 bases and J gave up 5 bases, with 21 bases separating them. CDR1 MDHEN and CDR2 SYDVKM come from the germline V gene. CDR3 coding DNA: TGTGCCAGCAGTTCGGGCGGGACGCCCCCGATCCACGAGCAGTACTTC. Translating it yields CASSSGGTPPIHEQYF.

The chain carries TRBV9 and TRBJ2-3; no clear D. The ends were cut back, 0 bases at V and 7 bases at J, with 12 bases in the middle. The length of the CDR3 is 14 residues. Germline values: CDR1 SGDLS, CDR2 YYNGEE. The CDR3 coding sequence is TGTGCCAGCAGCGTAGAAGGTCGGACCTATACGCAGTATTTT. Its protein product is CASSVEGRTYTQYF.

The chain links TRBV2 to TRBJ2-2, with D maybe TRBD2 (5 bases). The CDR3 has 17 residues. Germline V gene lookup returns CDR1 SNHLY and CDR2 FYNNEI. The V end lost 7 bases, the J end lost 2 bases, and 20 bases lay between the germline ends. The CDR3 protein is CASTPFSAGPNTGELFF. CDR3 bases: TGTGCCAGCACCCCTTTCTCCGCGGGTCCTAACACCGGGGAGCTGTTTTTT. Full variable domain (missing parts from reference TRBV2 and TRBJ2-2): EPEVTQTPSHQVTQMGQEVILRCVPISNHLYFYWYRQILGQKVEFLVSFYNNEISEKSEIFDDQFSVERPDGSNFTLKIRSTKLEDSAMYFCASTPFSAGPNTGELFFGEGSRLTVL.

The chain couples TRBV5-1 to TRBJ2-3; TRBD1 might be the D (6 bases). V gave up 6 bases and J gave up 0 bases, with 11 bases separating them. The CDR3 covers 14 residues. Germline V gene lookup returns CDR1 SGHRS and CDR2 YFSETQ. The CDR3: CASKGGTSTDTQYF. The CDR3 DNA is TGCGCCAGCAAAGGGGGAACTAGCACAGATACGCAGTATTTT.

The DNA of the CDR3 is TGTGCCAGCAGTGAAGTTTTGCTAACCTACTCCTACGAGCAGTACTTC. Its protein is CASSEVLLTYSYEQYF. The chain couples TRBV2 to TRBJ2-7; D remains ambiguous. V was shortened by 1 base and J by 0 bases, with 13 bases between the two germline ends. The CDR3 length is 16 residues. Germline values: CDR1 SNHLY, CDR2 FYNNEI.

The chain has TRBV5-1 and TRBJ1-3; maybe TRBD1 (5 bases). Trimming left V 4 bases short and J 0 bases short, with 11 bases between. Germline CDR1 reads SGHRS; CDR2 reads YFSETQ. The CDR3 has 15 residues. The CDR3: CASSANQGSGNTIYF. The CDR3 nucleotides are TGCGCCAGCAGCGCAAACCAGGGCTCTGGAAACACCATATATTTT.

The genes are TRBV7-9 and TRBJ2-5, with 8 bases identical to TRBD1. After removal of 1 base from V and 5 bases from J, the junction contained 9 bases not matched to a gene. Germline CDR1 SEHNR, CDR2 FQNEAQ (reference sequence). This CDR3 comprises 16 residues. The CDR3 DNA follows: TGTGCCAGCAGCTTAGGGGACAGGTCTTCCAGGGAGACCCAGTACTTC. Translated, it gives CASSLGDRSSRETQYF.

About this clone itself: Distinct nucleotide sequences in the sample also encode this CDR3. This CDR3 is CASSPGSYEQYF. For the CDR3, the DNA is TGTGCCAGCAGTCCAGGTTCCTACGAGCAGTACTTC. This sequence joins TRBV28 and TRBJ2-7, with unresolved D. The germline CDR1 and CDR2 sequences are MDHEN and SYDVKM. The CDR3 is made up of 12 amino acids. Trimming removed 5 bases from V and 1 base from J, with 6 bases in between. Full variable domain (rest looked up from reference TRBV28 and TRBJ2-7): DVKVTQSSRYLVKRTGEKVFLECVQDMDHENMFWYRQDPGLGLRLIYFSYDVKMKEKGDIPEGYSVSREKKERFSLILESASTNQTSMYLCASSPGSYEQYFGPGTRLTVT.

CDR3 region: CASSSDYPNEQFF. CDR3 nucleotides: TGTGCCAGCAGCTCCGATTATCCGAATGAGCAGTTCTTC. The gene calls are TRBV5-4 and TRBJ2-1; no definite D call. V was shortened by 3 bases and J by 7 bases, with 11 bases between the two germline ends. CDR3 size: 13 residues. Germline lookup yields CDR1 SGHNT and CDR2 YYREEE (reference sequence).